This paragraph reports one TCR beta chain. Antigen: not known. V was pared by 5 bases and J by 7 bases, with 14 bases between. The CDR3 length is 13 residues. The V gene's germline CDR1 is SEHNR and CDR2 FQNEAQ (reference sequence). This sample stems from a study of early T cells in non-severe SARS-CoV-2 infection. Unique molecular identifiers were affixed to single, distinct cDNA molecules. Each CDR3 protein is one row after TCRdb ran MiXCR on the 5' RACE reads. The sample lists some 96,000 distinct CDR3 sequences, about 16% seen once, with 5.5% in the top ten. General study results and limits: Matching with VDJdb favored anti-spike CD8 responses (missing private and CD4 specificities).

This TCR was sampled from an adult who was a healthcare worker with PCR-confirmed SARS-CoV-2 infection or an uninfected control (not recorded which). The sequencing sample was made of whole blood. The rearrangement joins TRBV7-9 to TRBJ1-2, with D unclear. The CDR3 sequence: CASSPGSSGGYTF. The DNA of the CDR3 is TGTGCCAGCAGCCCTGGCAGTTCGGGTGGCTACACCTTC.